These T cell receptor beta chains were read from a single sample in a study of a mutant IDH1 vaccine in newly diagnosed glioma. No antigen has been assigned to these receptors. Produced via immunoSEQ multiplex PCR; TCRdb's table is partial and in-frame only. The data contain tens of thousands of clones, 78% of them singletons. The sample here was PBMCs, taken from a glioma patient whose treatment included an IDH1 peptide vaccine. The receptors derive from a woman aged 40 to 50 with glioma. Some clones in this sample may be carry-over from other donors' samples. The CDR3 runs from the conserved cysteine through the conserved F or W. D genes are given only for firm matches. Where a row states a size, it is once, few, many or the class of an expanded clone; other rows omit it.

d_call j_call clone_size v_call cdr3_nt cdr3_aa
- TRBJ2-2 - TRBV7-2 TGTGCCAGCAGCTCGAACAGGGCAGGGGAGCTGTTTTTT CASSSNRAGELFF
- TRBJ1-2 - TRBV27 TGTGCCAGCGGACCGAGGGGCGGCTACACCTTC CASGPRGGYTF
- TRBJ1-1 few TRBV27 TGTGCCAGCAGTTCCGGTGGCCCCAACACTGAAGCTTTCTTT CASSSGGPNTEAFF
- TRBJ1-5 - TRBV9 TGTGCCAGCAATGGGGGATCGGTCAATCAGCCCCAGCATTTT CASNGGSVNQPQHF
- TRBJ2-3 - TRBV6-1 TGTGCCAGCAGGACCGGGACAAACTCAGATACGCAGTATTTT CASRTGTNSDTQYF
TRBD1 TRBJ2-7 - TRBV10-3 TGTGCCACCGCTAGGGACAGCCACGAGCAGTACTTC CATARDSHEQYF
- TRBJ2-7 - TRBV11-2 TGTGCCAGCAGCCGGTCAAGGGCCTACGAGCAGTACTTC CASSRSRAYEQYF
- TRBJ2-5 once TRBV7-3 TGTGCCAGCAGCCGAGGGGGGGGGCAAGAGACCCAGTACTTC CASSRGGGQETQYF
- TRBJ2-7 - TRBV5-8 TGTGCCAGCAGTTCGGACCTAACCCAGGACGAGCAGTACTTC CASSSDLTQDEQYF
- TRBJ2-1 - TRBV5-5 TGTGCCAGCAGCCCATGGAACAATGAGCAGTTCTTC CASSPWNNEQFF
- TRBJ2-3 - TRBV6-6 TGTGCCAGCAGCCACCCCGTAGGGGGGGCAGATACGCAGTATTTT CASSHPVGGADTQYF
TRBD2 TRBJ2-3 - TRBV19 TGTGCCAGTAGTATACGGGCGGGGGGGCAAGATACGCAGTATTTT CASSIRAGGQDTQYF
- TRBJ1-5 - TRBV4-2 TGTGCCAGCAGCCAAGATAAATGGTCAGGTCAGCCCCAGCATTTT CASSQDKWSGQPQHF
- TRBJ2-5 - TRBV5-1 TGCGCCAGCAGCGGGCAGACCGGGGAGACCCAGTACTTC CASSGQTGETQYF
- TRBJ1-2 - TRBV25-1 TGTGCCAGCATGAGGGGGGCCTATGGCTACACCTTC CASMRGAYGYTF
TRBD1 TRBJ1-2 - TRBV9 TGTGCCAGCAGCCTCCGGGACAGGGACTATGGCTACACCTTC CASSLRDRDYGYTF
TRBD2 TRBJ2-5 - TRBV7-3 TGTGCCAGCAGCAAGCGGGGGGCCCAAGAGACCCAGTACTTC CASSKRGAQETQYF
- TRBJ2-1 - TRBV5-1 TGCGCCAGCAGCTTGGCCAGGGCAGGGCGGCGCGAGCAGTTCTTC CASSLARAGRREQFF
TRBD2 TRBJ2-1 few TRBV5-4 TGTGCCAGCAGCTTGGTCCTAACTAGCGGGGGTAGTGAGCAGTTCTTC CASSLVLTSGGSEQFF
- TRBJ2-2 - TRBV9 TGTGCCAGCAGCCCCCAAATCTCCACCGGGGAGCTGTTTTTT CASSPQISTGELFF
- TRBJ2-5 - TRBV29-1 TGCAGCGGGATGACAGGACAAGAGACCCAGTACTTC CSGMTGQETQYF
TRBD1 TRBJ1-2 - TRBV7-2 TGTGCCAGCAGCTTATCTCGACAGGGGGCGGGGAATGGCTACACCTTC CASSLSRQGAGNGYTF
- TRBJ1-2 - TRBV28 TGTGCCAGCAGTTCACCCCGGGGCTACACCTTC CASSSPRGYTF
- TRBJ1-2 - TRBV20-1 TGCAGTGCCAGGATAAACTATGGCTACACCTTC CSARINYGYTF
TRBD1 TRBJ1-1 few TRBV5-1 TGCGCCAGCGTCTGGGGGACAGGGGAGACTGAAGCTTTCTTT CASVWGTGETEAFF
TRBD2 TRBJ2-2 - TRBV9 TGTGCCAGCAGCGAAGGCGGGGGGGCCGGGGAGCTGTTTTTT CASSEGGGAGELFF
- TRBJ1-5 - TRBV6-6 TGTGCCAGCAGTTACTCGGATGGTCAGCCCCAGCATTTT CASSYSDGQPQHF
- TRBJ2-4 - TRBV4-2 TGTGCCAGCAGCCCCCGGCATGGGTCCGGCATTCAGTACTTC CASSPRHGSGIQYF
TRBD1 TRBJ2-1 - TRBV11-3 TGTGCCAGCAGCTTAAGCTGGGACAGGAATGAGCAGTTCTTC CASSLSWDRNEQFF
- TRBJ1-2 - TRBV4-2 TGTGCCAGCAGCCTGGACACGTATGGCTACACCTTC CASSLDTYGYTF
- TRBJ2-3 - TRBV5-5 TGTGCCAGCAGCCCTCTGAGTGTGCGGAGCACAGATACGCAGTATTTT CASSPLSVRSTDTQYF
- TRBJ2-3 - TRBV19 TGTGCCAGTAGTATGGGGGGACTCCCACCCGATACGCAGTATTTT CASSMGGLPPDTQYF
TRBD2 TRBJ2-3 once TRBV7-2 TGTGCCAGCAGCTTTATAAGCGGGGCGAGCACAGATACGCAGTATTTT CASSFISGASTDTQYF
- TRBJ1-2 - TRBV28 TGTGCCAGCAGTTTGTTCCCGGGAGGCCTCCGGGGCTACACCTTC CASSLFPGGLRGYTF
- TRBJ1-4 - TRBV13 TGTGCCAGCAGCTCGCAACTAACAGGGTCCTCGGAAAAACTGTTTTTT CASSSQLTGSSEKLFF
- TRBJ2-2 - TRBV29-1 TGCAGCGTTCCTGGACAGTCAACCGGGGAGCTGTTTTTT CSVPGQSTGELFF
TRBD1 TRBJ2-7 - TRBV4-1 TGCGCCAGCAGCCAACCTCAACAGGGGTCATCTACCGAGCAGTACTTC CASSQPQQGSSTEQYF
- TRBJ1-1 few TRBV5-6 TGTGCCAGCAGCTGGCAGAACACTGAAGCTTTCTTT CASSWQNTEAFF
TRBD1 TRBJ1-4 - TRBV5-6 TGTGCCAGCAGCTCCAGGGACAGGGCAGGAGGCAAACTGTTTTTT CASSSRDRAGGKLFF
TRBD1 TRBJ2-6 - TRBV4-3 TGCGCCAGCAGCCAAGCACGGGACAGCGGAGCTGGGGCCAACGTCCTGACTTTC CASSQARDSGAGANVLTF
- TRBJ2-1 - TRBV15 TGTGCCACCAGCATAGAAGTCTTCAGCTCCTACAATGAGCAGTTCTTC CATSIEVFSSYNEQFF